This is a list of T cell receptor beta chains from one sample in a study of blood T cell repertoires in COVID-19. The repertoire was sequenced with immunoSEQ multiplex PCR; TCRdb's copy has only in-frame clones and lacks some. The data hold around 310,000 clones, with around 90% observed a single time. The sequencing sample was made of PBMCs or T cells enriched from blood (not recorded which). Receptors were obtained from a man younger than 40 who had recovered from COVID-19. The CDR3 runs from the conserved cysteine through the conserved F or W. The order of the fields is J gene, D gene, clone size, V gene, CDR3 DNA, CDR3 protein. The D gene is left open where the match is weak. Part of the rows lack a size; the others show once, few, many or a class for expanded clones.

J: TRBJ2-3
D: .
size: .
V: TRBV10-1
DNA: TGCGCCAGCTCGCAGGTAGATACGCAGTATTTT
CDR3: CASSQVDTQYF

J: TRBJ2-1
D: .
size: .
V: TRBV4-1
DNA: TGCGCCAGCAGCCAAGATTCCCTTACTAGCACTGAGCAGTTCTTC
CDR3: CASSQDSLTSTEQFF

J: TRBJ2-7
D: .
size: .
V: TRBV28
DNA: TGTGCCAGCAGTTCCCCACCGGGGGGCACACACGAGCAGTACTTC
CDR3: CASSSPPGGTHEQYF

J: TRBJ2-7
D: .
size: .
V: TRBV10-3
DNA: TGTGCCATCAGTGTAGGCGGCTCCTACGAGCAGTACTTC
CDR3: CAISVGGSYEQYF

J: TRBJ1-5
D: TRBD1
size: .
V: TRBV28
DNA: TGTGCCAGCAGTTTAGATATACAGGGGGGAAATCAGCCCCAGCATTTT
CDR3: CASSLDIQGGNQPQHF

J: TRBJ1-4
D: TRBD1
size: .
V: TRBV10-3
DNA: TGTGCCATCAGTGAGTTCGGACAGGGAGGGGATGAAAAACTGTTTTTT
CDR3: CAISEFGQGGDEKLFF

J: TRBJ1-5
D: TRBD1
size: .
V: TRBV30
DNA: TGTGCCTGGTCGACAGGGCTCAATCAGCCCCAGCATTTT
CDR3: CAWSTGLNQPQHF

J: TRBJ2-1
D: .
size: .
V: TRBV5-6
DNA: TGTGCCAGCAGCTTAAGGGGAAAAAATGAGCAGTTCTTC
CDR3: CASSLRGKNEQFF

J: TRBJ2-3
D: .
size: .
V: TRBV19
DNA: TGTGCCAGTAGTATTGACATTACTAGCACAGATACGCAGTATTTT
CDR3: CASSIDITSTDTQYF

J: TRBJ2-1
D: .
size: .
V: TRBV19
DNA: TGTGCCAGTAAACAGTCCGGGGGTGAGCAGTTCTTC
CDR3: CASKQSGGEQFF

J: TRBJ1-1
D: .
size: .
V: TRBV18
DNA: TGTGCCAGCTCACCACCGGGCGGGGCAGGTGGAGGGCACACTGAAGCTTTCTTT
CDR3: CASSPPGGAGGGHTEAFF

J: TRBJ2-7
D: TRBD2
size: .
V: TRBV5-1
DNA: TGCGCCAGCAGCCAAGTAGCGGGGGGCCATGACGAGCAGTACTTC
CDR3: CASSQVAGGHDEQYF

J: TRBJ1-1
D: TRBD1
size: .
V: TRBV10-3
DNA: TGTGCCATCAGTGGGGGACAGGGGAACACTGAAGCTTTCTTT
CDR3: CAISGGQGNTEAFF

J: TRBJ1-5
D: TRBD1
size: .
V: TRBV19
DNA: TGTGCCAGTAGTACGGACAGGGTGTCGCCCCAGCATTTT
CDR3: CASSTDRVSPQHF

J: TRBJ2-3
D: .
size: once
V: TRBV5-6
DNA: TGTGCCAGCAGAGGCGCAGGGCACCTAAAGGGAGATACGCAGTATTTT
CDR3: CASRGAGHLKGDTQYF

J: TRBJ1-2
D: TRBD1
size: .
V: TRBV7-9
DNA: TGTGCCAGCAGCTCGACAGGGATTTATGGCTACACCTTC
CDR3: CASSSTGIYGYTF

J: TRBJ2-3
D: .
size: .
V: TRBV7-9
DNA: TGTGCCAGCAGCTCTCAGGGGTTCCGGTTCACAGATACGCAGTATTTT
CDR3: CASSSQGFRFTDTQYF

J: TRBJ2-2
D: .
size: .
V: TRBV6-5
DNA: TGTGCCACCACGTCGCAGGGTCGTACCGGGGAGCTGTTTTTT
CDR3: CATTSQGRTGELFF

J: TRBJ1-2
D: TRBD1
size: .
V: TRBV9
DNA: TGTGCCAGCAGCTACGGGGCGGGACAGCAACCTTATGGCTACACCTTC
CDR3: CASSYGAGQQPYGYTF

J: TRBJ2-6
D: TRBD1
size: .
V: TRBV6-4
DNA: TGTGCCAGCAGTAAAACCGGGACAGGGGGCTCTAGAACTGGGGCCAACGTCCTGACTTTC
CDR3: CASSKTGTGGSRTGANVLTF

J: TRBJ1-6
D: .
size: few
V: TRBV2
DNA: TGTGCCAGCAGGCTACGTTATAATTCACCCCTCCACTTT
CDR3: CASRLRYNSPLHF

J: TRBJ2-3
D: TRBD2
size: .
V: TRBV7-9
DNA: TGTGCCAGCAGCTTAACTAGCGGGGGGGCAGATACGCAGTATTTT
CDR3: CASSLTSGGADTQYF

J: TRBJ1-5
D: TRBD1
size: .
V: TRBV15
DNA: TGTGCCACCAGCAGAGAACACCGGGACAGAGTTTGGCCCCAGCATTTT
CDR3: CATSREHRDRVWPQHF

J: TRBJ2-2
D: TRBD1
size: .
V: TRBV13
DNA: TGTGCCAGCAGCTCAAATCTACAGGGGCCCGGGGAGCTGTTTTTT
CDR3: CASSSNLQGPGELFF

J: TRBJ2-2
D: .
size: .
V: TRBV29-1
DNA: TGCAGCGTTGTGCCCCCCTTTGGGGGCGGCGACACCGGGGAGCTGTTTTTT
CDR3: CSVVPPFGGGDTGELFF

J: TRBJ2-7
D: .
size: .
V: TRBV7-4
DNA: TGTGCCAGCAGCTGGGGCCACTTC
CDR3: CASSWGHF

J: TRBJ1-2
D: .
size: .
V: TRBV5-1
DNA: TGCGCCAGCAGCTTAGCAGGGTTGGATGGCTACACCTTC
CDR3: CASSLAGLDGYTF

J: TRBJ2-7
D: TRBD2
size: .
V: TRBV7-3
DNA: TGTGCCAGCAGCCCTCGCGGGGGGATCCACGAGCAGTACTTC
CDR3: CASSPRGGIHEQYF

J: TRBJ1-2
D: .
size: .
V: TRBV15
DNA: TGTGCCACCAGGCAGGGAATCTACTATGGCTACACCTTC
CDR3: CATRQGIYYGYTF

J: TRBJ2-1
D: TRBD2
size: once
V: TRBV28
DNA: TGTGCCACCCGACTAGCGGGGGAATTCGATGAGCAGTTCTTC
CDR3: CATRLAGEFDEQFF

J: TRBJ2-5
D: .
size: .
V: TRBV28
DNA: TGTGCCAGCAGTTCCCTTTTAGCGCGGGAGACCCAGTACTTC
CDR3: CASSSLLARETQYF

J: TRBJ1-3
D: TRBD1
size: .
V: TRBV5-1
DNA: TGCGCCAGCAGCTTAGGGACAGGGGGCTCCTCTGGAAACACCATATATTTT
CDR3: CASSLGTGGSSGNTIYF

J: TRBJ2-2
D: TRBD2
size: .
V: TRBV11-2
DNA: TGTGCCAGCAGCTGGACTAGCGGGGGGGCCGGGACCGGGGAGCTGTTTTTT
CDR3: CASSWTSGGAGTGELFF

J: TRBJ2-1
D: .
size: .
V: TRBV5-1
DNA: TGCGCCAGCAGCTTGGCCAGAAGCTCCTACAATGAGCAGTTCTTC
CDR3: CASSLARSSYNEQFF

J: TRBJ2-4
D: TRBD1
size: .
V: TRBV28
DNA: TGTGCCAGCAGTTCGACAGGGGTTGGCAAAAACATTCAGTACTTC
CDR3: CASSSTGVGKNIQYF

J: TRBJ1-1
D: .
size: once
V: TRBV5-1
DNA: TGCGCCAGCAGCCTCGCCGCCCTTACAGGGTTTGGAACTGAAGCTTTCTTT
CDR3: CASSLAALTGFGTEAFF

J: TRBJ1-6
D: .
size: .
V: TRBV30
DNA: TGTGCCTGCCAATACGGGACACTGAATTCACCCCTCCACTTT
CDR3: CACQYGTLNSPLHF

J: TRBJ2-7
D: TRBD1
size: .
V: TRBV28
DNA: TGTGCCAGCAGTTTATTCAGGGGGCTAACTACCTACGAGCAGTACTTC
CDR3: CASSLFRGLTTYEQYF

J: TRBJ1-5
D: .
size: .
V: TRBV11-3
DNA: TGTGCCAGCCCCCAGGGTGAGCCCCAGCATTTT
CDR3: CASPQGEPQHF

J: TRBJ2-7
D: TRBD2
size: once
V: TRBV27
DNA: TGTGCCAGCAGTTCTAGACTAGCGGGGCTCTCCTACGAGCAGTACTTC
CDR3: CASSSRLAGLSYEQYF

J: TRBJ2-7
D: .
size: .
V: TRBV11-2
DNA: TGTGCCAGCAGCCCCAGCTACGAGCAGTACTTC
CDR3: CASSPSYEQYF